This T cell receptor beta chain was found in a study of blood T cell repertoires in COVID-19. Study-level information: Italy, Spain and the United States were the sources of the convalescent and acute COVID-19 samples.

Measured with immunoSEQ multiplex PCR; TCRdb has only the in-frame clones, and not every one. The repertoire has around 250,000 clones, roughly 89% of them found once; the top ten carry approximately 1.4%. This clone came up a few times. From germline, CDR1 is SQVTM and CDR2 ANQGSEA. This CDR3 spans 16 amino acids. The junction had 9 bases not matched to a gene; V was cut back by 7 bases and J by 0 bases. V and J are TRBV29-1 and TRBJ1-2, with TRBD1 matching over 12 bases. This clonotype was obtained from a woman between 35 and 50 years old who had recovered from COVID-19. Input material: peripheral blood. CDR3 in amino acids: CSAAGTGGATNYGYTF. The CDR3 region has the DNA TGCAGCGCAGCCGGGACAGGGGGCGCGACTAACTATGGCTACACCTTC.